This T cell receptor beta chain was captured by sequencing in a study of cytomegalovirus exposure and HLA in healthy donors. A remark on this clone: Its antigen is unknown.

60 Vbeta and 13 Jbeta primers were used in PCR. Profiling relied on immunoSEQ multiplex PCR, and the TCRdb table lists in-frame clones only, not all of them. This sample carries some 150,000 clones, with 2% to 3% going to the ten biggest clones. Per germline, CDR1 MNHNS and CDR2 SASEGT. This CDR3 comprises 14 residues. V was pared by 8 bases and J by 4 bases, with 7 bases of the junction left unmatched. Study-wide findings and caveats: 87-base-pair reads could not separate some V segments, including TRBV6-2 and TRBV6-3. Prediction of most subjects' HLA-A and HLA-B alleles by TCR beta sequences was reportedly accurate. Later, an analysis showed that TCR beta chains associated with HLA were more clonally expanded than others that were equally common. Within an earlier analysis, most TCR beta V segments proved productive either about 87% or about 30% of the time.

The sequence was collected from a man in his forties in good health and CMV-seronegative. The sequenced sample consisted of PBMCs. The V gene is TRBV6-1, the J gene TRBJ1-4; TRBD1 matches at 7 bases. CDR3 sequence: CASRGGGLNEKLFF. In DNA form, the CDR3 reads TGTGCCAGCCGAGGAGGGGGCCTTAATGAAAAACTGTTTTTT.